In its sample, the clone carrying this T cell receptor (beta chain) was seen many times. The antigen is not known. The CDR3 runs 16 residues. With 4 bases clipped from V and 4 bases from J, the junction kept 9 bases outside the gene matches. Germline-derived CDR1 and CDR2 are MNHEY and SVGEGT. The data were obtained in a study of T cells in Graves' hyperthyroidism and ophthalmopathy. Study results and caveats: Blood also showed most of the thyroid clonotypes that were expanded above 0.001.

Amplified regions were TCR beta CDR3 sequences from RNA transcripts. RT-PCR in the first round (using the HTBI primer set) targeted the TCR CDR3. TCRdb ran MiXCR on the multiplex PCR reads and lists one entry per CDR3 protein. The sample includes 350,000 to 400,000 distinct CDR3 sequences, approximately 15% seen only once; the top ten take about 10%. A lack of ophthalmopathy progression within 18 months defined stable Graves' hyperthyroidism. Diagnostic decisions used clinical symptoms, serum thyroxine and TRAb, thyroid ultrasound and orbital computed tomography. Using more than 8 ml of fresh peripheral blood, PBMCs were prepared.

The sample taken for sequencing was blood. The chain combines TRBV6-2 or TRBV6-3 with TRBJ2-2; 7 nucleotides line up with TRBD1. The receptor was isolated from a woman aged 55-69 years with Graves' hyperthyroidism. CDR3 in DNA: TGTGCCAGCAGTTCCCGTCCAGGGGGTCGCACCGGGGAGCTGTTTTTT. Translating it yields CASSSRPGGRTGELFF.